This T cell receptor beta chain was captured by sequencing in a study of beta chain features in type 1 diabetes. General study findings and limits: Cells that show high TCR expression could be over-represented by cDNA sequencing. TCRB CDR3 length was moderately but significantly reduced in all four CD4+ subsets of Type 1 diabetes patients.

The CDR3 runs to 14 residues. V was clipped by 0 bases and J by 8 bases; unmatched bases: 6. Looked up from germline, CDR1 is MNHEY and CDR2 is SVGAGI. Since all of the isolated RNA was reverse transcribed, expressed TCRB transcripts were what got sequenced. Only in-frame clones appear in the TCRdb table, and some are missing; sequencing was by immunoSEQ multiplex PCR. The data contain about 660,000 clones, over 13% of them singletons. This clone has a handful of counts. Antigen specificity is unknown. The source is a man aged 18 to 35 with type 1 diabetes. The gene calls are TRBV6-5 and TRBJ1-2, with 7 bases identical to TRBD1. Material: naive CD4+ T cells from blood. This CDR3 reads CASSYSRTGPGYTF. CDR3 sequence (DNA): TGTGCCAGCAGTTACTCTAGGACAGGCCCCGGCTACACCTTC.